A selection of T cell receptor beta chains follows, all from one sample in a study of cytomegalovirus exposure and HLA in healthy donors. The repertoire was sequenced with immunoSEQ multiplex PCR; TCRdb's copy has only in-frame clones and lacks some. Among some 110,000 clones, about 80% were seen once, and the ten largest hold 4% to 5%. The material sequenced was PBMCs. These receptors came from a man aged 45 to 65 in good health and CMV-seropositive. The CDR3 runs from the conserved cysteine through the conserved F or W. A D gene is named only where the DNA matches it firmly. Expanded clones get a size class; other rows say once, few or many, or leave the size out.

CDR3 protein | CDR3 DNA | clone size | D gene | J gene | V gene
CASSQGDRGAGYTF | TGTGCCAGCAGCCAAGGGGACAGGGGAGCCGGCTACACCTTC | few | TRBD1 | TRBJ1-2 | TRBV4-2
CASSPRPGGDQPQHF | TGTGCCAGCAGCCCACGACCGGGGGGTGATCAGCCCCAGCATTTT | NA | NA | TRBJ1-5 | TRBV27
CASSLRASGGPSYNEQFF | TGTGCCAGCAGCTTAAGAGCTAGCGGGGGACCCTCCTACAATGAGCAGTTCTTC | NA | TRBD2 | TRBJ2-1 | TRBV7-2
CASSTRGSYEQYF | TGTGCCAGCAGCACCAGGGGCTCCTACGAGCAGTACTTC | NA | NA | TRBJ2-7 | TRBV5-5
CASSLQTDNSPLHF | TGTGCCAGCAGCCTTCAGACAGATAATTCACCCCTCCACTTT | once | NA | TRBJ1-6 | TRBV7-9
CASSAHGFRGDNQPQHF | TGTGCCAGCAGTGCCCATGGGTTCCGGGGGGACAATCAGCCCCAGCATTTT | NA | NA | TRBJ1-5 | TRBV6-1
CASSSSGLPTTGEQYF | TGTGCCAGCAGCTCCAGCGGGCTGCCTACCACGGGAGAGCAGTACTTC | NA | NA | TRBJ2-7 | TRBV7-8
CASSYGGGRDSPLHF | TGTGCCAGCAGCTATGGCGGGGGCCGGGATTCACCCCTCCACTTT | NA | NA | TRBJ1-6 | TRBV28
CASSQVGDQPQHF | TGTGCCAGCAGCCAGGTCGGGGATCAGCCCCAGCATTTT | NA | NA | TRBJ1-5 | TRBV5-6
CASSGTGQLNTEAFF | TGTGCCAGCAGTGGGACGGGACAACTGAACACTGAAGCTTTCTTT | NA | NA | TRBJ1-1 | TRBV6-1
CASSFRPSGSGELFF | TGCGCCAGCAGCTTCCGGCCCTCGGGTTCCGGGGAGCTGTTTTTT | NA | NA | TRBJ2-2 | TRBV5-1
CAWTIGAGNYEQYF | TGTGCCTGGACCATAGGGGCAGGGAACTACGAGCAGTACTTC | NA | NA | TRBJ2-7 | TRBV30
CASSIRGDNEQFF | TGTGCCAGTAGTATCCGGGGAGACAATGAGCAGTTCTTC | few | NA | TRBJ2-1 | TRBV19
CASSRGLEETQYF | TGTGCCAGCAGTCGGGGGTTGGAGGAGACCCAGTACTTC | NA | NA | TRBJ2-5 | TRBV6-1
CASSTLDLAGANVLTF | TGTGCCAGCAGCACGCTCGACTTAGCTGGGGCCAACGTCCTGACTTTC | NA | NA | TRBJ2-6 | TRBV7-9
CASGGLVPLNEQFF | TGTGCCAGCGGCGGCCTAGTGCCCCTCAATGAGCAGTTCTTC | few | NA | TRBJ2-1 | TRBV2
CASSGGTGNSPLHF | TGTGCCAGCAGTGGCGGGACAGGCAATTCACCCCTCCACTTT | NA | TRBD1 | TRBJ1-6 | TRBV6-4
CASSLAGTGGNEQFF | TGTGCCAGCAGCTTGGCCGGGACAGGGGGCAATGAGCAGTTCTTC | NA | TRBD1 | TRBJ2-1 | TRBV5-4
CASSRDRAEKLFF | TGCGCCAGTTCCCGGGACAGGGCCGAAAAACTGTTTTTT | NA | TRBD1 | TRBJ1-4 | TRBV10-1
CASSYSSGGKETQYF | TGTGCCAGCAGTTATTCTAGCGGGGGAAAAGAGACCCAGTACTTC | NA | TRBD2 | TRBJ2-5 | TRBV6-5
CASSQETGSGANVLTF | TGCGCCAGCAGCCAAGAAACGGGATCCGGGGCCAACGTCCTGACTTTC | few | NA | TRBJ2-6 | TRBV4-3
CASSPSSAETQYF | TGTGCCAGCAGCCCCTCTAGCGCAGAGACCCAGTACTTC | NA | NA | TRBJ2-5 | TRBV7-9
CASSRNPTGTGKNYGYTF | TGTGCCAGTAGTAGAAATCCGACCGGGACAGGGAAAAACTATGGCTACACCTTC | NA | TRBD1 | TRBJ1-2 | TRBV19
CASSRETGDPYEQYF | TGTGCCAGCAGCCGAGAGACAGGGGACCCCTACGAGCAGTACTTC | NA | TRBD1 | TRBJ2-7 | TRBV4-2
CASSEAGRGRGNEQFF | TGTGCCAGCAGTGAAGCGGGCAGGGGGCGCGGAAATGAGCAGTTCTTC | few | TRBD1 | TRBJ2-1 | TRBV2
CASSARDRGPLKGTEAFF | TGTGCCAGCAGCGCGAGGGACAGGGGACCCTTAAAGGGCACTGAAGCTTTCTTT | NA | TRBD1 | TRBJ1-1 | TRBV9
CASSFLPGLAGNNGQFF | TGCGCCAGCAGCTTTCTACCGGGACTAGCGGGCAACAATGGGCAGTTCTTC | once | TRBD2 | TRBJ2-1 | TRBV5-1
CASSLRLAGVEQFF | TGTGCCAGCAGCTTAAGACTAGCGGGGGTTGAGCAGTTCTTC | NA | TRBD2 | TRBJ2-1 | TRBV7-2
CASSVGTSENGELFF | TGCGCCAGCAGCGTAGGCACTAGCGAGAACGGGGAGCTGTTTTTT | NA | TRBD2 | TRBJ2-2 | TRBV5-1
CASSLSLAVSYNEQFF | TGCGCCAGCAGCTTGAGTCTAGCGGTATCCTACAATGAGCAGTTCTTC | NA | TRBD2 | TRBJ2-1 | TRBV5-1
CASSPGQLNQPQHF | TGCGCCAGCAGCCCAGGACAGCTCAATCAGCCCCAGCATTTT | NA | NA | TRBJ1-5 | TRBV5-1
CASSPLSSYNSPLHF | TGTGCCAGCAGCCCCCTAAGCTCCTATAATTCACCCCTCCACTTT | few | NA | TRBJ1-6 | TRBV7-2
CASSSGGLVTDTQYF | TGTGCCAGCAGCTCAGGCGGGCTTGTCACAGATACGCAGTATTTT | NA | NA | TRBJ2-3 | TRBV7-2
CSVELGSPGGPYVGTQYF | TGCAGCGTTGAATTGGGATCACCGGGAGGGCCCTACGTAGGTACGCAGTATTTT | NA | TRBD2 | TRBJ2-3 | TRBV29-1
CASSPQESTDTQYF | TGTGCCAGCAGCCCTCAGGAATCCACAGATACGCAGTATTTT | NA | NA | TRBJ2-3 | TRBV7-9